This record looks at one TCR beta chain sequence and its context. Its specificity is unknown. This table comes from immunoSEQ multiplex PCR, and its TCRdb copy is limited to in-frame clones, with some not included. Of roughly 6,900 clones in the sample, around 83% were seen once. These data are taken from a study of stem cell transplantation in POMP-related autoinflammatory disease. Overall study context: The study hypothesized thymoproteasome defects skew the TRB repertoire via impaired CD8+ selection.

The germline V gene has CDR1 LGHNA and CDR2 YSLEER. V was shortened by 0 bases and J by 5 bases, with 21 bases between the two germline ends. This CDR3 region has 18 residues. Whole-study results and caveats: A trend toward lower repertoire diversity and greater clonality appeared in every analyzed T-cell subset of PRAID patients. Unique TRB V-J gene pairings were limited in number in patients with PRAID.

The sequencing input was a CXCR5-defined cell subset from PBMCs. This chain joins TRBV4-3 and TRBJ2-3; TRBD2 might be the D (7 bases). The receptor was derived from a human donor in good health. The CDR3 sequence: CASSQDRGRGYWVDTQYF. CDR3 nucleotide sequence: TGCGCCAGCAGCCAAGATCGGGGGCGGGGGTATTGGGTAGATACGCAGTATTTT.